This TCR beta chain originates from a study of shared clonotypes between healthy human individuals. Broader study findings: The sampled material consisted only of blood, and tissue repertoires are likely to differ.

Clones were read by immunoSEQ multiplex PCR, and TCRdb kept only the in-frame ones, dropping some. Among more than 2 million clones listed, 90% to 95% were seen once. From CD4+ cells came CD45RA+ naive and CD45RA-negative memory subsets. A remark on this clone: The antigen remains unidentified. Other DNA sequences in this sample translate to the same CDR3.

Sequencing used naive CD4+ T cells sorted from blood. Subset noted: CD45RA+ positively selected. This TCR was sampled from a man younger than 35 in good health.

The CDR3 sequence is CASSLTGGRTEAFF. CDR3 nucleotide sequence: TGTGCCAGCAGTTTGACAGGGGGTCGGACTGAAGCTTTCTTT. The V call is TRBV6-5, the J call TRBJ1-1; 9 bases are a match to TRBD1. V lost 4 bases, J lost 5 bases, and 5 bases stayed unmatched. Germline V gene data show CDR1 as MNHEY and CDR2 as SVGAGI. This CDR3 has 14 amino acids.